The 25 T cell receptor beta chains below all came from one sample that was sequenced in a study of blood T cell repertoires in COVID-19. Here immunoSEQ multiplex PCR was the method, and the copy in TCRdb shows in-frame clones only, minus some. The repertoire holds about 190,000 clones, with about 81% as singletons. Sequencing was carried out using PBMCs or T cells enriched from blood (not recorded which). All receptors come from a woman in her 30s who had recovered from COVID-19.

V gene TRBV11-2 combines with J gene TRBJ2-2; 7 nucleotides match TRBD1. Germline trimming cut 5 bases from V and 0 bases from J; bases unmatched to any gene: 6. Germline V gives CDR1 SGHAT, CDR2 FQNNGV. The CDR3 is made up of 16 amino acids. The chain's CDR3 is CASSPRGGSNTGELFF. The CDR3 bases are TGTGCCAGCAGCCCAAGAGGGGGCTCGAACACCGGGGAGCTGTTTTTT. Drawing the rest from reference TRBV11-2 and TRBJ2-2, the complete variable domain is EAGVAQSPRYKIIEKRQSVAFWCNPISGHATLYWYQQILGQGPKLLIQFQNNGVVDDSQLPKDRFSAERLKGVDSTLKIQPAKLEDSAVYLCASSPRGGSNTGELFFGEGSRLTVL.

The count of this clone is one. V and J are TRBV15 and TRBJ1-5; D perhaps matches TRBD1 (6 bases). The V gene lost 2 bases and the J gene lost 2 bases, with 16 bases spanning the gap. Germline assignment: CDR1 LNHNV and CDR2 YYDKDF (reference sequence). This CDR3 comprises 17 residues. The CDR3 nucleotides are TGTGCCACCAGCAGACGGACAGTGTTTCCGGGCAATCAGCCCCAGCATTTT. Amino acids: CATSRRTVFPGNQPQHF.

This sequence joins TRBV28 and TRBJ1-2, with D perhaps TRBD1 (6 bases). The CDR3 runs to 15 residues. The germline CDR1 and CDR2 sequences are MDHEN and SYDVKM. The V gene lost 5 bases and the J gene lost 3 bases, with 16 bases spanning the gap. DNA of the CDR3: TGTGCCAGCAGTCCCGCGGGGGGCGCTGACTATGGCTACACCTTC. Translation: CASSPAGGADYGYTF.

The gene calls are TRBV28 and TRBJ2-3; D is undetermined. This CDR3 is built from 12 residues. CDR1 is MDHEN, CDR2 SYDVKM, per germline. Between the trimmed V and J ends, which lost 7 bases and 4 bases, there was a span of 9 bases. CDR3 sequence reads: CASILEPDTQYF. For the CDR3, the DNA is TGTGCCAGCATCCTAGAACCAGATACGCAGTATTTT.

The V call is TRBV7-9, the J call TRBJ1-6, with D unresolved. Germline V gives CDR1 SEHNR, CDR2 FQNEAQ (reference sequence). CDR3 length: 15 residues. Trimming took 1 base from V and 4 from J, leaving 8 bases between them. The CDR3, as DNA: TGTGCCAGCAGCTTAGTTTCCGGGTATAATTCACCCCTCCACTTT. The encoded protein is CASSLVSGYNSPLHF.

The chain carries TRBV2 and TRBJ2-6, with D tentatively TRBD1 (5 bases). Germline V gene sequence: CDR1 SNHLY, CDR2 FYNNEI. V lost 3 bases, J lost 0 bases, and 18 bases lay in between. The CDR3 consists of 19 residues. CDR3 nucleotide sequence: TGTGCCAGCAGTGAGTACAGGACCTCGGTTGACTCTGGGGCCAACGTCCTGACTTTC. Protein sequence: CASSEYRTSVDSGANVLTF. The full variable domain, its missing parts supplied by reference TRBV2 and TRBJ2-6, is EPEVTQTPSHQVTQMGQEVILRCVPISNHLYFYWYRQILGQKVEFLVSFYNNEISEKSEIFDDQFSVERPDGSNFTLKIRSTKLEDSAMYFCASSEYRTSVDSGANVLTFGAGSRLTVL.

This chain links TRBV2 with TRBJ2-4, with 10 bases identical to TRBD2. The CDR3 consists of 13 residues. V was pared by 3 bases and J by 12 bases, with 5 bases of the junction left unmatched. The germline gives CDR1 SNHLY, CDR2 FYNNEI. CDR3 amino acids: CASSDLAGVGQYF. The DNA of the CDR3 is TGTGCCAGCAGTGATCTAGCGGGGGTGGGTCAGTACTTC.

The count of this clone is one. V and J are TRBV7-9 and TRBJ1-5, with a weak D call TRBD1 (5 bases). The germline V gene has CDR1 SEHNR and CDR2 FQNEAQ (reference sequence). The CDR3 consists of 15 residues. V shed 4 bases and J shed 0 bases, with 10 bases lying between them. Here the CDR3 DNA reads TGTGCCAGCAGCTCGGGGGGGGATAGCAATCAGCCCCAGCATTTT. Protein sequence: CASSSGGDSNQPQHF.

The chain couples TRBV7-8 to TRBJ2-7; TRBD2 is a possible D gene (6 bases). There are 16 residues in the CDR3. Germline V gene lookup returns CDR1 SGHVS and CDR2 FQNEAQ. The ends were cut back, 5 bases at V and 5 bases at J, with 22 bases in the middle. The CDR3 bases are TGTGCCAGCAGCCCCCAAAGGGGCGGGACTTCCAACGAGCAGTACTTC. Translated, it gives CASSPQRGGTSNEQYF.

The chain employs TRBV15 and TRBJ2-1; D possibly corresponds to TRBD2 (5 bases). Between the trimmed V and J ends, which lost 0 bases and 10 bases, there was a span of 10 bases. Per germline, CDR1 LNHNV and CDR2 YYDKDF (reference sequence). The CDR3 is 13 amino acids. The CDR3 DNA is TGTGCCACCAGCAGAGATCTAAGCGGAGAGCAGTTCTTC. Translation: CATSRDLSGEQFF.

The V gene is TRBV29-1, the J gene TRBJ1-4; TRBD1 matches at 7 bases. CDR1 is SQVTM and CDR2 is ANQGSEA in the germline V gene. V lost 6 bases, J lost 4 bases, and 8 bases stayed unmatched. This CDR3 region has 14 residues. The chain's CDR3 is CSVAGTEYNEKLFF. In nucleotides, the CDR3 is TGCAGCGTAGCCGGGACAGAATATAATGAAAAACTGTTTTTT.

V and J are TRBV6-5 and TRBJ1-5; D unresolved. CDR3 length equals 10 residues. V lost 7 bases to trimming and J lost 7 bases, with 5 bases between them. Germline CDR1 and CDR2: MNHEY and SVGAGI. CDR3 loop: CASTEQPQHF. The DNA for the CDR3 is TGTGCCAGCACGGAGCAGCCCCAGCATTTT.

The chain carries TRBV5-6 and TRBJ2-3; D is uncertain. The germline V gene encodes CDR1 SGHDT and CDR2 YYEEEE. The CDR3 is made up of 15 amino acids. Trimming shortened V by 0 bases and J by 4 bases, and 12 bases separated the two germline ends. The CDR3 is CASSLGSLSADTQYF. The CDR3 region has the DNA TGTGCCAGCAGCTTGGGTTCACTAAGCGCAGATACGCAGTATTTT.

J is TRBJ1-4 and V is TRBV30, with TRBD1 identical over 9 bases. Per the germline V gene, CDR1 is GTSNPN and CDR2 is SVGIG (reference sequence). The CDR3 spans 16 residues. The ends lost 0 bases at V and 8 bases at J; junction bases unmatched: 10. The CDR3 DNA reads TGTGCCTGGAGTGTATGGTCGGGACAGGGAAACGAAAAACTGTTTTTT. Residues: CAWSVWSGQGNEKLFF. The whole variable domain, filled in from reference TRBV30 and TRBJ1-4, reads SQTIHQWPATLVQPVGSPLSLECTVEGTSNPNLYWYRQAAGRGLQLLFYSVGIGQISSEVPQNLSASRPQDRQFILSSKKLLLSDSGFYLCAWSVWSGQGNEKLFFGSGTQLSVL.

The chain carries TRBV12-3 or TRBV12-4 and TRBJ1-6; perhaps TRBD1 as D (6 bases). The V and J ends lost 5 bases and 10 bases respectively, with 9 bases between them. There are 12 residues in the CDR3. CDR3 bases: TGTGCCAGCAGTGAGACAGGCTCACCCCTCCACTTT. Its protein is CASSETGSPLHF.

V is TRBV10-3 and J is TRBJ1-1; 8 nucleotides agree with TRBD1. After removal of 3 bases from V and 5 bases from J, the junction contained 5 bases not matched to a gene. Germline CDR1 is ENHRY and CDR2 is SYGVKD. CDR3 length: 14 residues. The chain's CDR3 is CAISEAGGRTEAFF. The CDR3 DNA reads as TGTGCCATCAGTGAAGCAGGGGGCAGAACTGAAGCTTTCTTT.

The CDR3 coding sequence is TGTGCCATTAATGCGGGGGAGGGAAGCAATCAGCCCCAGCATTTT. This sequence encodes CAINAGEGSNQPQHF. The chain joins TRBV10-3 to TRBJ1-5; the D gene is possibly TRBD1 (5 bases). The CDR3 covers 15 residues. Germline loops: CDR1 ENHRY, CDR2 SYGVKD. The ends were cut back, 9 bases at V and 1 base at J, with 16 bases in the middle.

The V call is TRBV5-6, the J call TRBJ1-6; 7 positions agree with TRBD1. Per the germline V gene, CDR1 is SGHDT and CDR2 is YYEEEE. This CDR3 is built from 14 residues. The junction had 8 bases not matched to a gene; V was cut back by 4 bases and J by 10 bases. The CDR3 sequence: CASSRDRARSPLHF. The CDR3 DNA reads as TGTGCCAGCAGCCGCGACAGGGCTCGATCACCCCTCCACTTT.

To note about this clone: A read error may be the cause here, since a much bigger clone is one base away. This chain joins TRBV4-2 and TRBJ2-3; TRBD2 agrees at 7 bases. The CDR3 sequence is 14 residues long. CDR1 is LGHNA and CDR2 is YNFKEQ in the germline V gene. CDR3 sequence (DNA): TGTGCCAACAGCCGGGGACTAAAGTCCGATACGCAGTATTTT. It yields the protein CANSRGLKSDTQYF.

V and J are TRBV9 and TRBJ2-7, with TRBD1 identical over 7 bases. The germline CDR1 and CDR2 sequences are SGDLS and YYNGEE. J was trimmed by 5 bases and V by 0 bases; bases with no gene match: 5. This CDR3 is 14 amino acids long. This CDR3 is CASSVGTGSNEQYF. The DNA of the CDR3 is TGTGCCAGCAGCGTAGGGACAGGTTCCAACGAGCAGTACTTC. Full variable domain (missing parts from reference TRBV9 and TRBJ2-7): DSGVTQTPKHLITATGQRVTLRCSPRSGDLSVYWYQQSLDQGLQFLIQYYNGEERAKGNILERFSAQQFPDLHSELNLSSLELGDSALYFCASSVGTGSNEQYFGPGTRLTVT.

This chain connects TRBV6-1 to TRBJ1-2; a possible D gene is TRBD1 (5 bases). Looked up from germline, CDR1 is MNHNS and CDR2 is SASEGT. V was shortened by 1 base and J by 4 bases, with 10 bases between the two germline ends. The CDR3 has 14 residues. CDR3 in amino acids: CASSEGRGFYGYTF. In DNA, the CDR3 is TGTGCCAGCAGTGAAGGGCGGGGGTTCTATGGCTACACCTTC.

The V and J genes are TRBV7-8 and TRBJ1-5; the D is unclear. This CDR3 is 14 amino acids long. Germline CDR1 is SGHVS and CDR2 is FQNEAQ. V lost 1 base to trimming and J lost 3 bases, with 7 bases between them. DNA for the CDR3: TGTGCCAGCAGCTTAGGCAGAACCAATCAGCCCCAGCATTTT. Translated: CASSLGRTNQPQHF.

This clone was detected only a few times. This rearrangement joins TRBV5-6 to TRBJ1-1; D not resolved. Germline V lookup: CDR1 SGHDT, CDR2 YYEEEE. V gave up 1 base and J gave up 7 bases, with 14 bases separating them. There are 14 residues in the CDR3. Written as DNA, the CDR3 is TGTGCCAGCAGCTTGCACGGGGTCCTGGGTGAAGCTTTCTTT. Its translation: CASSLHGVLGEAFF. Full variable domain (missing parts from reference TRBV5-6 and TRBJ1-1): DAGVTQSPTHLIKTRGQQVTLRCSPKSGHDTVSWYQQALGQGPQFIFQYYEEEERQRGNFPDRFSGHQFPNYSSELNVNALLLGDSALYLCASSLHGVLGEAFFGQGTRLTVV.

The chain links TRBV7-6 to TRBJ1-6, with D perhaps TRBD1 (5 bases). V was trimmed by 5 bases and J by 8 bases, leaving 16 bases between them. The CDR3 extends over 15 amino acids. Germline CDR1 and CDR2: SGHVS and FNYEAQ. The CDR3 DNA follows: TGTGCCAGCAGCCCCATGGGCAGGGCTTATTCACCCCTCCACTTT. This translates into CASSPMGRAYSPLHF.

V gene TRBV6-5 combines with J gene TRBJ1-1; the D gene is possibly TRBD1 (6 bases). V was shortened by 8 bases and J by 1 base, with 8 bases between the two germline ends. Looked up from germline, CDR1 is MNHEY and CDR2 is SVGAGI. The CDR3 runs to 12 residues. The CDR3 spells CASVRGNTEAFF. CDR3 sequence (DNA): TGTGCCAGCGTCAGGGGGAACACTGAAGCTTTCTTT.